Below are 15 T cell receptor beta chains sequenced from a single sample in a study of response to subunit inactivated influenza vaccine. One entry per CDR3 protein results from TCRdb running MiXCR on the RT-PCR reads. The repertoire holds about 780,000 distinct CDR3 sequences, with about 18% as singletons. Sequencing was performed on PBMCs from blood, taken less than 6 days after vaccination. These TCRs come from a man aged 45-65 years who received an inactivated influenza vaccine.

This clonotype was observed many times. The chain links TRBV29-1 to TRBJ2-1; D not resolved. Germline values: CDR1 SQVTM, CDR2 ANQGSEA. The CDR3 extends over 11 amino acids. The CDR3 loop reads CSTASYNEQFF. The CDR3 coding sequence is TGCAGTACCGCCAGCTACAATGAGCAGTTCTTC.

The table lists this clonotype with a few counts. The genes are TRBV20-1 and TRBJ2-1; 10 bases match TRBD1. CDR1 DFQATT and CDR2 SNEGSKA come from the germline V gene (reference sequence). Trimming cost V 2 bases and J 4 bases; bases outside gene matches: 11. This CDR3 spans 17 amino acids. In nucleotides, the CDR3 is TGCAGTGCTAGACCCCCCCTGGGGACAGGGGTTTACAATGAGCAGTTCTTC. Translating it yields CSARPPLGTGVYNEQFF.

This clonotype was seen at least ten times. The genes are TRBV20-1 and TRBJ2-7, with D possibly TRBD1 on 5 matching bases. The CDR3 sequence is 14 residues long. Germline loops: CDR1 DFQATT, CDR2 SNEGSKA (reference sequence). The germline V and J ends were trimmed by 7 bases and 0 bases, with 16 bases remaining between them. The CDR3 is CSGVGTGTSYEQYF. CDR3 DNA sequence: TGCAGTGGAGTAGGTACAGGAACCTCCTACGAGCAGTACTTC.

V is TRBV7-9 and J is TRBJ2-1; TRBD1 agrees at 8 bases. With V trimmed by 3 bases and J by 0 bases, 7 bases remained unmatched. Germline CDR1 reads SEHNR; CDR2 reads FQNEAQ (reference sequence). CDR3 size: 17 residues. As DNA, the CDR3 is TGTGCCAGCAGCTTCGGGGACAGGTCGAGCTCCTACAATGAGCAGTTCTTC. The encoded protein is CASSFGDRSSSYNEQFF.

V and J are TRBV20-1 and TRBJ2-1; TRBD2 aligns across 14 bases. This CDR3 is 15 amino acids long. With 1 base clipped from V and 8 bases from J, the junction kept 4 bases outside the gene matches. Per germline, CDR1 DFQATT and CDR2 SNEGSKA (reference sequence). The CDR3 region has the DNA TGCAGTGCTAGAGGGACTAGCGGGAGGAGCTATGAGCAGTTCTTC. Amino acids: CSARGTSGRSYEQFF.

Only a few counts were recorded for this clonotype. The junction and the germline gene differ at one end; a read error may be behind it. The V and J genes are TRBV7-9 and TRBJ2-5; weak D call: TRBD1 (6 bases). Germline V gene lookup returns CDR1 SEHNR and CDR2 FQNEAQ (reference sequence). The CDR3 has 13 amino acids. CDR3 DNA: TGTGCCAGCAGGTTAGGACAGCAAGAGACCCAGTACTTC. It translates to CASRLGQQETQYF.

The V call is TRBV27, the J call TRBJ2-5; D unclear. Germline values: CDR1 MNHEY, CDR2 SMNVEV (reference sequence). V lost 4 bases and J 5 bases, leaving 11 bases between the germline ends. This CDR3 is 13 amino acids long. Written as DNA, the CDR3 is TGTGCCAGCAGTTCCCATTGGCAGGAGACCCAGTACTTC. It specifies CASSSHWQETQYF.

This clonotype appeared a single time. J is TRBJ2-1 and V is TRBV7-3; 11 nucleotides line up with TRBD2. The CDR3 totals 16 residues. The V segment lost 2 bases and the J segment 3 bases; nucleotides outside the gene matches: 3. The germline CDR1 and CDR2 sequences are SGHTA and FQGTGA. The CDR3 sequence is CASSLSGLADYNEQFF. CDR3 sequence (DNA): TGTGCCAGCAGCTTATCGGGACTAGCGGACTACAATGAGCAGTTCTTC.

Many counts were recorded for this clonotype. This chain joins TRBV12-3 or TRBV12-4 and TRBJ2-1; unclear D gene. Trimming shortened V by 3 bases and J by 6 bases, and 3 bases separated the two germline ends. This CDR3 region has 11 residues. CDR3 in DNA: TGTGCCAGCAGTTTTGCCAATGAGCAGTTCTTC. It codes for CASSFANEQFF.

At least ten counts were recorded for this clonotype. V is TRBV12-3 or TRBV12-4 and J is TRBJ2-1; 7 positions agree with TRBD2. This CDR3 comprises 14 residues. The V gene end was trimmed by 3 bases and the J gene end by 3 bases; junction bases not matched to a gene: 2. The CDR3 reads CASSFSGDYNEQFF. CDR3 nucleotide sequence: TGTGCCAGCAGTTTCAGCGGGGACTACAATGAGCAGTTCTTC.

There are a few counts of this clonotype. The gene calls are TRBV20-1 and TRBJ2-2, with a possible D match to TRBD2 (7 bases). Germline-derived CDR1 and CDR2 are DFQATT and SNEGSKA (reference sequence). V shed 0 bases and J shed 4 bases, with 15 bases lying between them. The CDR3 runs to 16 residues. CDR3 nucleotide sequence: TGCAGTGCTAGAGATCTTAGGGGGGGCTTCACCGGGGAGCTGTTTTTT. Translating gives CSARDLRGGFTGELFF.

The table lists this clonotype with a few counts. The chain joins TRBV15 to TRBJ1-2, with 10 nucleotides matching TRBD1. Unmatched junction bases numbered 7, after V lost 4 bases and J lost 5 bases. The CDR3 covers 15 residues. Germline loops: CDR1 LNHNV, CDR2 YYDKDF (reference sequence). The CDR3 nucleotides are TGTGCCACCAGCATCCGACAGGGGGCGGTTTATGGCTACACCTTC. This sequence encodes CATSIRQGAVYGYTF.

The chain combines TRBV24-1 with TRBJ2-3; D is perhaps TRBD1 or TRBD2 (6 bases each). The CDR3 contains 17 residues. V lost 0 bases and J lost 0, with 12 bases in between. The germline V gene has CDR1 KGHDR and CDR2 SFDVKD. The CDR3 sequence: CATSDLHGGSSTDTQYF. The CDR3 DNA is TGTGCCACCAGTGATTTGCACGGGGGCTCTAGCACAGATACGCAGTATTTT.

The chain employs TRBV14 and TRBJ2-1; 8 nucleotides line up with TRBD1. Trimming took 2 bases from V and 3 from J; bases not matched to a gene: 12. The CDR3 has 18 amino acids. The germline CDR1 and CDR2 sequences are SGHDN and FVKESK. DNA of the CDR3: TGTGCCAGCAGCCAATATAATGTTTTGGGGACAGGCTACAATGAGCAGTTCTTC. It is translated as CASSQYNVLGTGYNEQFF.

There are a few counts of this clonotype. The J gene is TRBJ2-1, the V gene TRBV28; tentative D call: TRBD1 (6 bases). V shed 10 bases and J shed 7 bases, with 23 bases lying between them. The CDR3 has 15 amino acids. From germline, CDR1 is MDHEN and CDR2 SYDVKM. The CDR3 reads CATRYPGRQGNEQFF. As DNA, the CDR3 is TGTGCCACCCGTTACCCCGGACGCCAGGGGAATGAGCAGTTCTTC.